This entry lists 23 T cell receptor beta chains sequenced from one sample in a study of PD-1 blockade in classical Hodgkin lymphoma. Sequencing was performed with immunoSEQ multiplex PCR; in TCRdb, only in-frame clones are kept and a portion is missing. This table has roughly 30,000 clones, approximately 79% appearing once. Time point here: cycle 4 day 1 (C4D1), after five to seven weeks of nivolumab. Relapses following autologous stem cell transplantation were seen in all patients, with brentuximab vedotin exposure varying. By magnetic negative selection, CD4+ T cells were purified from thawed PBMCs. The source was CD4+ T cells from blood, collected before the fourth cycle of nivolumab. The receptors were sampled from a human donor with classical Hodgkin lymphoma.

The V and J genes are TRBV19 and TRBJ2-7; a possible D gene is TRBD2 (6 bases). Per germline, CDR1 LNHDA and CDR2 SQIVND (reference sequence). The CDR3 extends over 14 amino acids. The V end lost 3 bases, the J end lost 3 bases, and 12 bases lay between the germline ends. CDR3: CASSMDPGVYEQYF. The CDR3 DNA sequence: TGTGCCAGTAGTATGGACCCGGGGGTCTACGAGCAGTACTTC. The full variable domain, with the rest looked up from reference TRBV19 and TRBJ2-7, is DGGITQSPKYLFRKEGQNVTLSCEQNLNHDAMYWYRQDPGQGLRLIYYSQIVNDFQKGDIAEGYSVSREKKESFPLTVTSAQKNPTAFYLCASSMDPGVYEQYFGPGTRLTVT.

The chain recombines TRBV19 with TRBJ1-5; perhaps TRBD1 as D (6 bases). CDR1 and CDR2 (germline): LNHDA, SQIVND (reference sequence). V gave up 8 bases and J gave up 4 bases, with 27 bases separating them. The CDR3 extends over 18 amino acids. CDR3 coding DNA: TGTGCCAGTCGATACGGTCAACTGCAGGAGGACAGAAATCAGCCCCAGCATTTT. Translation gives CASRYGQLQEDRNQPQHF. The full variable domain, in which reference TRBV19 and TRBJ1-5 provide the parts outside the CDR3, is DGGITQSPKYLFRKEGQNVTLSCEQNLNHDAMYWYRQDPGQGLRLIYYSQIVNDFQKGDIAEGYSVSREKKESFPLTVTSAQKNPTAFYLCASRYGQLQEDRNQPQHFGDGTRLSIL.

This chain uses TRBV2 with TRBJ2-2, with 9 bases aligning to TRBD2. In germline, CDR1 is SNHLY, CDR2 FYNNEI. V gave up 6 bases and J gave up 1 base; unmatched junction bases: 6. The CDR3 consists of 16 residues. CDR3 nucleotide sequence: TGTGCCAGCAGCCGCCCACTAGCGGGGAACACCGGGGAGCTGTTTTTT. This codes for CASSRPLAGNTGELFF.

This rearrangement joins TRBV7-7 to TRBJ2-5, with TRBD1 identical over 8 bases. CDR3 length: 15 residues. Trimming at V came to 4 bases and at J to 4 bases, leaving 8 bases not matched to a gene. Germline CDR1 SSHAT, CDR2 FNYEAQ (reference sequence). The CDR3, as DNA: TGTGCCAGCAGCTCCATCACAGGGGGGTCAGAGACCCAGTACTTC. It encodes CASSSITGGSETQYF.

The chain carries TRBV15 and TRBJ1-2, with 7 bases lining up with TRBD1. The CDR3 has 16 residues. The ends lost 0 bases at V and 0 bases at J; junction bases unmatched: 4. Germline V gene data show CDR1 as LNHNV and CDR2 as YYDKDF (reference sequence). CDR3 nucleotide sequence: TGTGCCACCAGCAGAGATGGGGACAGCGCTAACTATGGCTACACCTTC. This gives the protein CATSRDGDSANYGYTF.

About this clone itself: Sequence at one end of the junction differs from germline and may be a read error. This rearrangement joins TRBV14 to TRBJ1-1, with D perhaps matching TRBD1 (5 bases). The CDR3 is 12 residues long. In germline, CDR1 is SGHDN, CDR2 FVKESK. CDR3 sequence (DNA): TGTGCCAGCAGCCCCTTGATCCCAGACAGTCGCTTT. It specifies CASSPLIPDSRF.

This clone was found once. The chain has TRBV7-2 and TRBJ2-1; 7 nucleotides align to TRBD2. In germline, CDR1 is SGHTA, CDR2 FQGNSA. The trim removed 1 base at V and 3 bases at J, leaving 9 bases unmatched. The length of the CDR3 is 17 residues. The CDR3 loop is CASSLVRAGMYYNEQFF. In DNA form, the CDR3 reads TGTGCCAGCAGCTTAGTCAGAGCGGGGATGTACTACAATGAGCAGTTCTTC.

The genes are TRBV7-9 and TRBJ1-1, with D possibly TRBD1 on 6 matching bases. The germline V gene has CDR1 SEHNR and CDR2 FQNEAQ (reference sequence). The V gene lost 3 bases and the J gene lost 7 bases, with 18 bases spanning the gap. This CDR3 is 15 amino acids long. In nucleotides, the CDR3 is TGTGCCAGCAGCTTGGCCGGGACATATTCTTTTGAAGCTTTCTTT. It is translated as CASSLAGTYSFEAFF.

The chain couples TRBV30 to TRBJ2-2, with D perhaps TRBD1 (6 bases). This CDR3 has 13 residues. Germline V gives CDR1 GTSNPN, CDR2 SVGIG (reference sequence). Trimming left V 8 bases short and J 0 bases short, with 10 bases between. CDR3 nucleotide sequence: TGTGCCCGCAACAGGGCGAACACCGGGGAGCTGTTTTTT. Translation: CARNRANTGELFF. Filled out from reference TRBV30 and TRBJ2-2, the complete variable domain reads SQTIHQWPATLVQPVGSPLSLECTVEGTSNPNLYWYRQAAGRGLQLLFYSVGIGQISSEVPQNLSASRPQDRQFILSSKKLLLSDSGFYLCARNRANTGELFFGEGSRLTVL.

This clone was seen a handful of times. This chain joins TRBV6-6 and TRBJ1-6, with D possibly being TRBD1 (5 bases). Trimming took 0 bases from V and 8 from J, leaving 11 bases between them. Germline V gene data show CDR1 as MNHNY and CDR2 as SVGAGI (reference sequence). This CDR3 comprises 15 residues. The CDR3 DNA sequence: TGTGCCAGCAGTTACTCGGGGGTGTACGATTCACCCCTCCACTTT. Protein product: CASSYSGVYDSPLHF.

The chain has TRBV6-1 and TRBJ2-1, with TRBD2 matching 8 bases. The CDR3 sequence is 14 residues long. CDR1 and CDR2 from the germline V gene are MNHNS and SASEGT. After removal of 8 bases from V and 3 bases from J, the junction contained 6 bases not matched to a gene. Written as DNA, the CDR3 is TGTGCCAGCTTGGGACTAGTCTTCTACAATGAGCAGTTCTTC. Translated: CASLGLVFYNEQFF.

The rearrangement joins TRBV6-1 to TRBJ1-1; D gene ambiguous. Germline CDR1 MNHNS, CDR2 SASEGT. V was pared by 8 bases and J by 1 base, with 14 bases between. CDR3 length equals 14 residues. For the CDR3, the DNA is TGTGCCAGCGAGGGAAGAAGGGCGAACACTGAAGCTTTCTTT. Encoded protein: CASEGRRANTEAFF.

The chain recombines TRBV4-3 with TRBJ1-1; D gene uncertain. From germline, CDR1 is LGHNA and CDR2 YSLEER. The CDR3 is 15 residues long. Trimming cost V 2 bases and J 7 bases, with 17 bases left between them. CDR3 nucleotides: TGCGCCAGCAGCCAATACCCCCGGGGTCTGGATGAAGCTTTCTTT. Its translation: CASSQYPRGLDEAFF.

In the case of this clone: Mismatch with germline at one junction end may stem from a read error. The chain combines TRBV5-1 with TRBJ2-1; D is perhaps TRBD2 (5 bases). CDR3 length: 13 amino acids. Germline V gene data show CDR1 as SGHRS and CDR2 as YFSETQ. In DNA form, the CDR3 reads TGCGCCAGCACCTTGGACTTTAACAATGAGCAGTTCTTC. Amino acids: CASTLDFNNEQFF.

The CDR3 DNA sequence: TGTGCCAGCAGCAAGGACAGGGGAACTGAAGCTTTCTTT. Translating it yields CASSKDRGTEAFF. This rearrangement joins TRBV11-2 to TRBJ1-1; the match to TRBD1 covers 9 bases. The J segment lost 5 bases and the V segment lost 5 bases, leaving 3 bases of the junction unmatched. CDR3 length equals 13 residues. CDR1 is SGHAT, CDR2 FQNNGV, per germline.

V is TRBV6-5 and J is TRBJ2-1, with 10 nucleotides matching TRBD2. CDR1 is MNHEY, CDR2 SVGAGI, per germline. The CDR3 consists of 16 residues. The J segment lost 8 bases and the V segment lost 0 bases, leaving 7 bases of the junction unmatched. The DNA for the CDR3 is TGTGCCAGCAGTTACTCCCCTAGCGGGGGACTTTATGAGCAGTTCTTC. It is translated as CASSYSPSGGLYEQFF.

The V gene is TRBV28, the J gene TRBJ1-5, with D possibly being TRBD1 (5 bases). V shed 6 bases and J shed 6 bases, with 15 bases lying between them. This CDR3 is built from 14 residues. In germline, CDR1 is MDHEN, CDR2 SYDVKM. The CDR3 sequence is CASRMPGRGQPQHF. The CDR3 DNA reads as TGTGCCAGCAGGATGCCCGGGAGGGGTCAGCCCCAGCATTTT.

V usage is TRBV4-1 and J usage is TRBJ2-2; unclear D gene. This CDR3 is 15 amino acids long. Trimming pared 0 bases from V and 1 base from J, leaving 6 bases between. Germline assignment: CDR1 MGHRA and CDR2 YSYEKL. The CDR3 region is CASSQDYVNTGELFF. The CDR3 nucleotides are TGCGCCAGCAGCCAAGATTACGTGAACACCGGGGAGCTGTTTTTT.

This chain connects TRBV7-6 to TRBJ2-5, with D tentatively TRBD2 (5 bases). Germline V gene lookup returns CDR1 SGHVS and CDR2 FNYEAQ. V dropped 6 bases and J dropped 1 base, with 9 bases sitting between them. This CDR3 is built from 13 residues. DNA for the CDR3: TGTGCCAGCAGTCCGGGGTCCCAAGAGACCCAGTACTTC. It yields the protein CASSPGSQETQYF. The variable domain in full, with the rest retrieved from reference TRBV7-6 and TRBJ2-5, is GAGVSQSPRYKVTKRGQDVALRCDPISGHVSLYWYRQALGQGPEFLTYFNYEAQQDKSGLPNDRFSAERPEGSISTLTIQRTEQRDSAMYRCASSPGSQETQYFGPGTRLLVL.

The rearrangement uses TRBV21-1 and TRBJ2-7; the table calls TRBD1, which could not be checked here. TRBV21-1 is noted as a pseudogene. CDR3 length equals 14 residues. CDR3 protein: CASGLRGRPYEQYF. For the CDR3, the DNA is TGTGCCAGCGGTCTCAGGGGACGACCCTACGAGCAGTACTTC.

V and J are TRBV7-8 and TRBJ1-1; no firm D call. The CDR3 totals 14 residues. Germline V gene sequence: CDR1 SGHVS, CDR2 FQNEAQ. The V gene lost 3 bases and the J gene lost 0 bases, with 8 bases spanning the gap. The CDR3 loop is CASSLGLMNTEAFF. The CDR3 nucleotides are TGTGCCAGCAGCTTGGGTCTCATGAACACTGAAGCTTTCTTT.

The chain is built from TRBV10-3 and TRBJ1-1; 7 bases line up with TRBD1. Germline CDR1 ENHRY, CDR2 SYGVKD. The CDR3 is 16 amino acids. Trimming removed 6 bases from V and 1 base from J; junction bases left unmatched: 11. CDR3 region: CAISSGTVTSNTEAFF. The CDR3 DNA follows: TGTGCCATCAGCTCCGGGACAGTAACCTCGAACACTGAAGCTTTCTTT.

This chain uses TRBV2 with TRBJ2-1; 9 bases line up with TRBD1. V gave up 6 bases and J gave up 9 bases; unmatched junction bases: 12. The germline V gene has CDR1 SNHLY and CDR2 FYNNEI. This CDR3 spans 15 amino acids. The CDR3: CASRAPGQGVGEQFF. The DNA for the CDR3 is TGTGCCAGCAGAGCCCCGGGACAGGGAGTTGGTGAGCAGTTCTTC.